The clone carrying this TCR beta chain was found a few times. The antigen remains unidentified. V was clipped by 8 bases and J by 5 bases, with 15 bases between them. The CDR3 length is 14 residues. Germline lookup yields CDR1 SNHLY and CDR2 FYNNEI. The data stem from a study of blood T cells in healthy people across ages. Study-level results: The fall in TCR beta diversity per million T cells was roughly linear with age. A greater number of naive CD4+ cells and higher diversity distinguished long-lived donors from aged donors.

A second PCR of roughly 7 to 11 cycles used a sample-barcoded 5' primer and a J-beta primer mix. TCRdb passed the 5' RACE reads through MiXCR, listing each CDR3 protein once. This sample has approximately 2,000,000 distinct CDR3 sequences, with approximately 40% found just once. This TCR derives from a human donor in good health. V is TRBV2 and J is TRBJ2-2; tentatively, D is TRBD1 or TRBD2 (5 bases each). Sequenced material: blood. CDR3 nucleotides: TGTGCCAGCCGCGTGGGGGATGGTACCGGGGAGCTGTTTTTT. Its translation is CASRVGDGTGELFF.